Following are 11 T cell receptor beta chains from one sample sequenced in a study of T cells in Graves' hyperthyroidism and ophthalmopathy. The source material, RNA transcripts, was used to amplify TCR beta CDR3 regions. The HTBI primer set served for first-round RT-PCR of the TCR CDR3. TCRdb called the multiplex PCR reads again in MiXCR, with one record for every CDR3 protein. The table lists 360,000 or so distinct CDR3 sequences, 15% to 20% of them singletons. The sample taken for sequencing was blood. The receptors stem from a woman aged 40 to 55 with Graves' ophthalmopathy.

The sample holds a few counts of this clonotype. A read error may explain this, as a much larger clone is one base away. The chain joins TRBV11-2 to TRBJ2-7; possibly TRBD2 for D (6 bases). Germline CDR1 reads SGHAT; CDR2 reads FQNNGV. The CDR3 has 15 residues. CDR3 bases: TGTGCCAACAGCTTAGAGCGGGTTACTTCCTACGAGCAGTACTTC. It encodes CANSLERVTSYEQYF.

For this clonotype: The junction differs from germline at one of its ends, possibly a read error. The V gene is TRBV6-2 or TRBV6-3, the J gene TRBJ2-2; 11 bases fit TRBD1. This CDR3 contains 15 residues. Germline V gene lookup returns CDR1 MNHEY and CDR2 SVGEGT. The DNA for the CDR3 is TGTGCCAGCAGTTACGGGACAGGGGGTTCCGGGGAGCTGCTTTTT. Translating gives CASSYGTGGSGELLF.

This clonotype was seen at least ten times. This sequence joins TRBV2 and TRBJ1-5, with TRBD1 identical over 7 bases. Trimming removed 4 bases from V and 0 bases from J; junction bases left unmatched: 3. The CDR3 has 15 amino acids. Germline-derived CDR1 and CDR2 are SNHLY and FYNNEI. In DNA form, the CDR3 reads TGTGCCAGCAGTGGGACAGGTCATAGCAATCAGCCCCAGCATTTT. The encoded protein is CASSGTGHSNQPQHF.

This chain links TRBV7-9 with TRBJ1-5; a weak D match, TRBD1 (6 bases). The CDR3 is 15 amino acids. CDR1 and CDR2 from the germline V gene are SEHNR and FQNEAQ (reference sequence). V lost 1 base and J 4 bases, leaving 11 bases between the germline ends. Here the CDR3 DNA reads TGTGCCAGCAGCTTAGGCGGGGGGGCGAATCAGCCCCAGCATTTT. Its translation: CASSLGGGANQPQHF.

Worth noting for this clonotype: This may be a read error: a much more frequent sequence differs by one nucleotide. V is TRBV11-1 and J is TRBJ1-2; D is perhaps TRBD1 (6 bases). Per the germline V gene, CDR1 is SGHAT and CDR2 is FQDESV (reference sequence). With 5 bases removed from V and 7 bases from J, the gap between germline ends came to 23 bases. CDR3 length: 16 amino acids. The CDR3 here is CASSPTGTQRRSGYTF. In DNA form, the CDR3 reads TGTGCCAGCAGCCCCACCGGGACACAACGTCGGAGTGGCTACACCTTC.

The chain joins TRBV6-5 to TRBJ2-7, with 8 bases that match TRBD2. The CDR3 has 14 amino acids. Trimming cost V 4 bases and J 2 bases; bases outside gene matches: 4. Germline CDR1 MNHEY, CDR2 SVGAGI. CDR3 DNA: TGTGCCAGCAGTTCTAGCGGGTTGACCTACGAGCAGTACTTC. Its protein product is CASSSSGLTYEQYF.

On this clonotype itself: One end of the junction varies from germline; a read error may be responsible. The chain employs TRBV7-2 and TRBJ1-2, with D uncertain. The CDR3 is 15 amino acids. Germline V gene data show CDR1 as SGHTA and CDR2 as FQGNSA. CDR3 coding DNA: TGTGCCAGCAGCTTAGGCATGGAGCGCCTTGATGGCTACATCTTC. Translated: CASSLGMERLDGYIF.

This clonotype was observed at least ten times. The V call is TRBV24-1, the J call TRBJ2-7; tentatively, D is TRBD2 (5 bases). In germline, CDR1 is KGHDR, CDR2 SFDVKD. Between the trimmed V and J ends, which lost 3 bases and 0 bases, there was a span of 11 bases. The CDR3 loop spans 15 amino acids. The CDR3 reads CATSDGRAGSYEQYF. Here the CDR3 DNA reads TGTGCCACCAGTGATGGACGGGCGGGCTCCTACGAGCAGTACTTC.

This clonotype was recorded many times. This chain links TRBV2 with TRBJ2-3; 12 positions agree with TRBD1. Germline V lookup: CDR1 SNHLY, CDR2 FYNNEI. V was pared by 7 bases and J by 4 bases, with 3 bases of the junction left unmatched. The CDR3 has 14 amino acids. DNA of the CDR3: TGTGCCAGCAACCGGGACAGGGGGCCAGATACGCAGTATTTT. Translating it yields CASNRDRGPDTQYF.

This clonotype was observed at least ten times. The chain uses TRBV27 and TRBJ2-7; 7 nucleotides line up with TRBD1. V lost 0 bases to trimming and J lost 5 bases; unmatched junction nucleotides: 7. Germline V gene data show CDR1 as MNHEY and CDR2 as SMNVEV (reference sequence). The length of the CDR3 is 15 residues. CDR3 nucleotides: TGTGCCAGCAGTTTATCCCGACAGGGTCTCCACGAGCAGTACTTC. Protein sequence: CASSLSRQGLHEQYF.

A word on this clonotype: This could be a read error, since a much larger clone is one nucleotide away. This chain links TRBV6-2 or TRBV6-3 with TRBJ2-3; 13 bases fit TRBD2. The CDR3 is 17 residues long. CDR1 is MNHEY and CDR2 is SVGEGT in the germline V gene. This CDR3 reads CASSYSRTSGSADTQYF. Here the CDR3 DNA reads TGTGCCAGCAGCTACTCCAGGACTAGCGGGAGCGCAGATACGCAGTATTTT.